This T cell receptor (beta chain) was obtained from a study of T cell responses to AZD1222 COVID-19 vaccine. Notes on the study in general: Clonal diversity was possibly underestimated, and the donors were mostly white British, with more females. Sampled repertoires all dated from after the peak T cell response. The breadth and depth of Spike-specific TCRs increased once two AZD1222 doses had been given. The study identified only five to seven AZD1222 recipients as seropositive at baseline.

As to this clone: Its specificity is not known.

Using immunoSEQ multiplex PCR, the repertoire was profiled, and TCRdb retains in-frame clones only, with some absent. The data show 150,000 to 200,000 clones, around 85% seen once. Trimming stripped 3 bases from V and 4 bases from J, with 12 bases between. This CDR3 region has 14 residues. Germline V gene lookup returns CDR1 MRHNA and CDR2 SNTAGT. The sequence was obtained from an adult who received the AZD1222 COVID-19 vaccine. The genes are TRBV6-4 and TRBJ1-2; possible D gene TRBD1, 6 bases. The sample was peripheral blood, taken 28 days after the second AZD1222 dose. The CDR3 loop is CASSEDPGAYGYTF. CDR3 sequence (DNA): TGTGCCAGCAGTGAGGATCCAGGGGCCTATGGCTACACCTTC.